This T cell receptor beta chain was captured by sequencing in a study of Ad26.COV2.S vaccination and SARS-CoV-2 variants. Study as a whole: Ad26.COV2.S, an intramuscular injection, was given once or twice 56 days apart.

Treatment described: around 19 received Ad26.COV2.S at low or high dose, single or two shots; about 5 received placebo; per-sample allocation not given. It was on day 63 after the first vaccine or placebo injection that samples were taken. Germline values: CDR1 SGHDT, CDR2 YYEEEE. The CDR3 loop spans 19 amino acids. Losses at the gene ends were 0 bases for V and 0 bases for J; bases not matched to a gene: 11. Produced via immunoSEQ multiplex PCR; TCRdb's table is partial and in-frame only. The table has a few hundred thousand clones, approximately 90% seen once. This clonotype originated in a person between 18 and 65 years old who received the Ad26.COV2.S COVID-19 vaccine or a placebo. V usage is TRBV5-6 and J usage is TRBJ2-1, with 8 bases aligning to TRBD2. Sample: peripheral blood, taken in a trial of Ad26.COV2.S vaccine versus placebo. CDR3 sequence reads: CASSLVGALAGRSYNEQFF. DNA of the CDR3: TGTGCCAGCAGCTTGGTAGGGGCTTTAGCGGGGCGCTCCTACAATGAGCAGTTCTTC.